The 8 T cell receptor beta chains given below trace back to one sample, sequenced in a study of T cell responses to AZD1222 COVID-19 vaccine. TCRdb keeps only in-frame clones here, not all; method: immunoSEQ multiplex PCR. The data show over 100,000 clones, around 90% seen once. Material: peripheral blood, obtained on day 0 of AZD1222 vaccination. The receptors derive from an adult in good health.

The chain employs TRBV19 and TRBJ1-2, with D perhaps TRBD1 (6 bases). The V end lost 3 bases, the J end lost 3 bases, and 14 bases lay between the germline ends. CDR1 is LNHDA and CDR2 is SQIVND in the germline V gene (reference sequence). The CDR3 has 15 residues. CDR3 amino acids: CASSIQQDSYYGYTF. The DNA for the CDR3 is TGTGCCAGTAGTATTCAGCAGGACAGTTACTATGGCTACACCTTC.

The chain links TRBV19 to TRBJ1-6; no definite D call. CDR3 size: 15 residues. Germline CDR1 and CDR2: LNHDA and SQIVND (reference sequence). The V end lost 1 base, the J end lost 7 bases, and 11 bases lay between the germline ends. CDR3 in DNA: TGTGCCAGTAGTATAGGGGGTGACGGAAATTCACCCCTCCACTTT. This codes for CASSIGGDGNSPLHF. The full variable domain, rest sourced from reference TRBV19 and TRBJ1-6, is DGGITQSPKYLFRKEGQNVTLSCEQNLNHDAMYWYRQDPGQGLRLIYYSQIVNDFQKGDIAEGYSVSREKKESFPLTVTSAQKNPTAFYLCASSIGGDGNSPLHFGNGTRLTVT.

CDR3 DNA sequence: TGTGCCAGCAGTTATAAAGTGCGGACGGGCACTGAAGCTTTCTTT. This encodes CASSYKVRTGTEAFF. The rearrangement joins TRBV27 to TRBJ1-1; no definite D call. Trimming shortened V by 4 bases and J by 4 bases, and 16 bases separated the two germline ends. Germline loops: CDR1 MNHEY, CDR2 SMNVEV (reference sequence). The CDR3 covers 15 residues.

This chain joins TRBV6-1 and TRBJ1-1; D ambiguous. Germline V CDR1 and CDR2: MNHNS, SASEGT. This CDR3 is built from 13 residues. The V gene lost 2 bases and the J gene lost 4 bases, with 8 bases spanning the gap. CDR3 region: CASSEMVVTEAFF. Written as DNA, the CDR3 is TGTGCCAGCAGTGAAATGGTGGTCACTGAAGCTTTCTTT.

The V gene is TRBV28, the J gene TRBJ1-1; D gene uncertain. This CDR3 contains 14 residues. CDR1 is MDHEN and CDR2 is SYDVKM in the germline V gene. Trimming pared 5 bases from V and 5 bases from J, leaving 15 bases between. CDR3 loop: CASSPRHRGTEAFF. The CDR3 nucleotides read TGTGCCAGCAGTCCTCGACATCGGGGTACTGAAGCTTTCTTT.

The J gene is TRBJ2-5, the V gene TRBV5-1, with 8 bases matching TRBD2. J gave up 1 base and V 1 base, and 3 bases lay outside the gene matches. The germline CDR1 and CDR2 sequences are SGHRS and YFSETQ. This CDR3 region has 15 residues. This CDR3 reads CASSLFTSGQETQYF. The CDR3 DNA reads as TGCGCCAGCAGCTTGTTTACTAGCGGCCAAGAGACCCAGTACTTC.

The chain recombines TRBV5-1 with TRBJ1-5, with 9 bases fitting TRBD1. The V segment lost 0 bases and the J segment 0 bases; nucleotides outside the gene matches: 10. This CDR3 has 19 amino acids. Per germline, CDR1 SGHRS and CDR2 YFSETQ. CDR3 in DNA: TGCGCCAGCAGCTTGGCCGGGACAGGGAAAGAGTATAGCAATCAGCCCCAGCATTTT. Residues: CASSLAGTGKEYSNQPQHF.

Only one count was recorded for this clone. V gene TRBV5-6 combines with J gene TRBJ1-5, with D possibly matching TRBD1 (5 bases). The V end lost 5 bases, the J end lost 0 bases, and 18 bases lay between the germline ends. The CDR3 consists of 17 residues. Germline V lookup: CDR1 SGHDT, CDR2 YYEEEE. The CDR3 loop reads CASRKGAGSYSNQPQHF. In nucleotides, the CDR3 is TGTGCCAGCAGGAAAGGGGCCGGCAGTTATAGCAATCAGCCCCAGCATTTT. The full variable domain, rest sourced from reference TRBV5-6 and TRBJ1-5, is DAGVTQSPTHLIKTRGQQVTLRCSPKSGHDTVSWYQQALGQGPQFIFQYYEEEERQRGNFPDRFSGHQFPNYSSELNVNALLLGDSALYLCASRKGAGSYSNQPQHFGDGTRLSIL.